These 9 T cell receptor beta chains originate from one sample sequenced in a study of shared clonotypes between healthy human individuals. TCRdb's copy holds only in-frame clones and misses some; the assay was immunoSEQ multiplex PCR. This repertoire shows under 850,000 clones, roughly 72% found once; its top ten account for under 2%. The sample was memory CD4+ T cells sorted from blood. Subset of the sample: CD45RA-negative fraction. Receptors were obtained from a woman in her twenties or thirties in good health.

This clone was seen just once. This may arise from a read error, as a much more abundant clone is one base away. The chain couples TRBV7-2 to TRBJ2-3, with TRBD2 matching 11 bases. The germline CDR1 and CDR2 sequences are SGHTA and FQGNSA. J lost 5 bases, V lost 3 bases, and 1 base had no gene match. CDR3 length: 14 amino acids. The CDR3 DNA follows: TGTGCCAGCAGCTTCGGGACTAGCGGAGATACGCAGTATTTT. As protein: CASSFGTSGDTQYF.

The genes are TRBV10-3 and TRBJ2-7; 12 bases are shared with TRBD2. The germline CDR1 and CDR2 sequences are ENHRY and SYGVKD. CDR3 size: 13 residues. The ends lost 7 bases at V and 5 bases at J; junction bases unmatched: 3. The CDR3 sequence: CAIKLAGGHEQYF. DNA for the CDR3: TGTGCCATCAAACTAGCGGGAGGCCACGAGCAGTACTTC.

The gene calls are TRBV5-1 and TRBJ2-3; no reliable D call. The CDR3 covers 17 residues. Trimming cost V 0 bases and J 2 bases, with 16 bases left between them. The germline CDR1 and CDR2 sequences are SGHRS and YFSETQ. The CDR3 nucleotides read TGCGCCAGCAGCTTGGCCCGGACGATAGGAGACACAGATACGCAGTATTTT. This gives the protein CASSLARTIGDTDTQYF.

J is TRBJ2-7 and V is TRBV6-6; TRBD1 aligns across 12 bases. The trim removed 6 bases at V and 6 bases at J, leaving 9 bases unmatched. The CDR3 totals 15 residues. Per germline, CDR1 MNHNY and CDR2 SVGAGI (reference sequence). The CDR3 coding sequence is TGTGCCAGCAGCGAACCGGGACAGGGGGCTCCCGAGCAGTACTTC. Translation gives CASSEPGQGAPEQYF.

J is TRBJ2-3 and V is TRBV4-1, with a possible D match to TRBD2 (6 bases). Per germline, CDR1 MGHRA and CDR2 YSYEKL. With 4 bases removed from V and 5 bases from J, the gap between germline ends came to 10 bases. This CDR3 contains 13 residues. The CDR3 sequence is CASSRREIDTQYF. CDR3 bases: TGCGCCAGCAGCCGTCGGGAGATAGATACGCAGTATTTT.

The chain has TRBV6-5 and TRBJ1-3; no reliable D call. V was shortened by 8 bases and J by 4 bases, with 18 bases between the two germline ends. The CDR3 extends over 15 amino acids. Germline V gene sequence: CDR1 MNHEY, CDR2 SVGAGI. In DNA, the CDR3 is TGTGCCAGCTGGCCCGGAGGGCGGGCGGGAAACACCATATATTTT. Protein sequence: CASWPGGRAGNTIYF.

This clone was recorded at least ten times. The chain has TRBV28 and TRBJ2-3; 13 bases are shared with TRBD2. This CDR3 has 15 residues. V lost 6 bases to trimming and J lost 9 bases; unmatched junction nucleotides: 9. CDR1 MDHEN and CDR2 SYDVKM come from the germline V gene. CDR3 DNA sequence: TGTGCCAGCAGGTTGGGGGTGGGACTAGCGGGAACGCAGTATTTT. It specifies CASRLGVGLAGTQYF.

The chain recombines TRBV6-1 with TRBJ1-5, with TRBD1 matching over 9 bases. Losses at the gene ends were 7 bases for V and 8 bases for J; bases not matched to a gene: 12. The CDR3 totals 15 residues. Germline values: CDR1 MNHNS, CDR2 SASEGT. The CDR3 protein is CASTPGQGTVEPQHF. The CDR3, as DNA: TGTGCCAGCACCCCGGGACAGGGAACGGTCGAGCCCCAGCATTTT.

Details on this clone: The junction and the germline gene differ at one end; a read error may be behind it. The chain has TRBV29-1 and TRBJ2-2; TRBD2 aligns across 7 bases. The CDR3 loop spans 12 amino acids. Germline CDR1 and CDR2: SQVTM and ANQGSEA. In nucleotides, the CDR3 is TGCAGCGTGGAAGGGGAGGGGAGGGAGCTGTTTTTT. Amino acid sequence: CSVEGEGRELFF.